This T cell receptor (beta chain) was retrieved from a study of Ad26.COV2.S vaccination and SARS-CoV-2 variants. Study-wide context: Ad26.COV2.S was injected intramuscularly once or twice, 56 days apart.

As for treatment: roughly 18 received Ad26.COV2.S at low or high dose, single or two shots; 5 received placebo; per-sample allocation not given. The investigators took samples on day 63 after the first vaccine or placebo injection. Participants' vaccine, an Ad26 vector, delivered Wuhan-strain SARS-CoV-2 spike. The assay was immunoSEQ multiplex PCR, and TCRdb's table has in-frame clones only and misses some. Among about 450,000 clones, roughly nine tenths were seen once, and the ten largest hold approximately 2.5%. Notes on this clone: The same CDR3 also results from other DNA sequences found in this sample.

The germline V and J ends were trimmed by 0 bases and 5 bases, with 8 bases remaining between them. The length of the CDR3 is 13 residues. Germline V gene data show CDR1 as SGHNT and CDR2 as YYREEE (reference sequence). The gene calls are TRBV5-4 and TRBJ2-5; D might be TRBD2 (6 bases). The source material was peripheral blood, sampled in a trial of Ad26.COV2.S vaccine versus placebo. This sequence originates from a person aged 18-65 years who received the Ad26.COV2.S COVID-19 vaccine or a placebo. CDR3 DNA: TGTGCCAGCAGCTTGGGGGGGGAGGAGACCCAGTACTTC. Translation: CASSLGGEETQYF.